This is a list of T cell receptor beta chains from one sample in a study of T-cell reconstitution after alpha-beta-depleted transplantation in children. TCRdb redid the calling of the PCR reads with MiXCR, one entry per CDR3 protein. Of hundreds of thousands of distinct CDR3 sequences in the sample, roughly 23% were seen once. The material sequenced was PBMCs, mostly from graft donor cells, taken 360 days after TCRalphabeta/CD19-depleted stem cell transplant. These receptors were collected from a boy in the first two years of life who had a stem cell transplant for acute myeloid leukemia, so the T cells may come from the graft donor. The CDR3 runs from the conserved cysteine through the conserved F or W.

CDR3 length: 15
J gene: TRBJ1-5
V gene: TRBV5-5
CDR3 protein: CASSSGAGGNQPQHF

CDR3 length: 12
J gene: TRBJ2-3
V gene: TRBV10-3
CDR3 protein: CASGTVTDTQYF

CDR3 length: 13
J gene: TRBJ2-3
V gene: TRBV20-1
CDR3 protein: CSARLYSTDTQYF

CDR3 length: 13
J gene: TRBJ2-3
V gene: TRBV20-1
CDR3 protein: CSARDRGGDTQYF

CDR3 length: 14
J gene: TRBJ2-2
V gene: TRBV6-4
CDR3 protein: CASSDAGTGGELFF

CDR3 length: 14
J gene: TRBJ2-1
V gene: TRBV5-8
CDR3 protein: CASSSRAGGNEQFF

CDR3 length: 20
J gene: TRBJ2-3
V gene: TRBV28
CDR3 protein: CASSLPLRSGGAPRTDTQYF

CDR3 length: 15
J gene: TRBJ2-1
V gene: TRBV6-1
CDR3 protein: CASSADRGKANEQFF

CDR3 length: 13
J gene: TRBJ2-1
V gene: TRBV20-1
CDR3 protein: CSARIGTGPRQFF

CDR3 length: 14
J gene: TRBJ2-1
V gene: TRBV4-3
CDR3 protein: CASSIRDRYNEQFF

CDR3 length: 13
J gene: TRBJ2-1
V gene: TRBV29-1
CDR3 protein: CSVLRGTGNEQFF

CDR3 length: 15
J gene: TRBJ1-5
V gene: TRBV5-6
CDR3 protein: CASSLRWASNQPQHF

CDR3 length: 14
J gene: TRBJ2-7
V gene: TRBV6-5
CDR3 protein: CASSPGTGLYEQYF

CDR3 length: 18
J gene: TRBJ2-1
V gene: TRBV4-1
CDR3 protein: CASSQVPILAGLNNEQFF

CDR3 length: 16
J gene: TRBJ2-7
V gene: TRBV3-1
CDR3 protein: CASSLTLSGGSYEQYF

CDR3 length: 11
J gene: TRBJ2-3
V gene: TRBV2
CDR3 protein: CASDAPDTQYF

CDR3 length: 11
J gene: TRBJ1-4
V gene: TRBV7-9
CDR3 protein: CASSSAEKLFF

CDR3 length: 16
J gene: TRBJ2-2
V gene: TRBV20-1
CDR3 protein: CSAGLAGSRDTGELFF

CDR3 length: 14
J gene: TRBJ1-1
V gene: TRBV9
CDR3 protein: CASSVSTGVTEAFF

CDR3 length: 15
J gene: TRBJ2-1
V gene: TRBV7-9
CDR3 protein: CASSLVGPGVNEQFF

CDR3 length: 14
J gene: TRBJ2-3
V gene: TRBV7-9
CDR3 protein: CASSPQYVRDTQYF

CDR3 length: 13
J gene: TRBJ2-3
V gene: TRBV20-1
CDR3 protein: CSAILGGSDTQYF

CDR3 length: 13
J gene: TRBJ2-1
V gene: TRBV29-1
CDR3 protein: CSVEVVVDNEQFF